This TCR beta chain emerged from a study of T cells in Graves' hyperthyroidism and ophthalmopathy. Study details: It was at initial diagnosis, before any treatment, that peripheral blood was collected.

The CDR3 consists of 14 residues. Trimming took off 1 base at V and 5 bases at J, with 11 bases between the two ends. Germline V CDR1 and CDR2: SGHTA, FQGNSA. This clonotype occurred many times. Template material for amplifying TCR beta CDR3 regions consisted of RNA transcripts. First-round RT-PCR targeting the TCR CDR3 was performed with the HTBI primer set. A single record per CDR3 protein comes from TCRdb applying MiXCR to the multiplex PCR reads. The sample contains 350,000 to 400,000 distinct CDR3 sequences, approximately 19% of which appear only once. V usage is TRBV7-2 and J usage is TRBJ1-1; D may be TRBD1 (5 bases). The receptor was isolated from a woman aged 18 to 35 with Graves' hyperthyroidism. Sequences were obtained from blood. CDR3 sequence reads: CASSLEPGYTEAFF. The CDR3, as DNA: TGTGCCAGCAGCTTAGAACCAGGGTATACTGAAGCTTTCTTT.